The clone carrying this T cell receptor (beta chain) was found once. This sample is part of a study of T cell changes during pregnancy in multiple sclerosis. The length of the CDR3 is 14 residues. Between the trimmed V and J ends, which lost 6 bases and 4 bases, there was a span of 12 bases. CDR1 is ENHRY, CDR2 SYGVKD, per germline. Clones were sequenced by immunoSEQ multiplex PCR, and TCRdb holds only the in-frame ones, with some missing. The sample shows under 70,000 clones, about 92% of them seen only once. The sequenced sample was peripheral blood, obtained in the third trimester of pregnancy. This TCR was recovered from a female donor in good health, enrolled as a control in a pregnancy study. The rearrangement joins TRBV10-3 to TRBJ1-4; possible D gene TRBD1, 5 bases. The CDR3 DNA reads TGTGCCATCAGGCCCTCAGGGCTTAATGAAAAACTGTTTTTT. Amino acids: CAIRPSGLNEKLFF.